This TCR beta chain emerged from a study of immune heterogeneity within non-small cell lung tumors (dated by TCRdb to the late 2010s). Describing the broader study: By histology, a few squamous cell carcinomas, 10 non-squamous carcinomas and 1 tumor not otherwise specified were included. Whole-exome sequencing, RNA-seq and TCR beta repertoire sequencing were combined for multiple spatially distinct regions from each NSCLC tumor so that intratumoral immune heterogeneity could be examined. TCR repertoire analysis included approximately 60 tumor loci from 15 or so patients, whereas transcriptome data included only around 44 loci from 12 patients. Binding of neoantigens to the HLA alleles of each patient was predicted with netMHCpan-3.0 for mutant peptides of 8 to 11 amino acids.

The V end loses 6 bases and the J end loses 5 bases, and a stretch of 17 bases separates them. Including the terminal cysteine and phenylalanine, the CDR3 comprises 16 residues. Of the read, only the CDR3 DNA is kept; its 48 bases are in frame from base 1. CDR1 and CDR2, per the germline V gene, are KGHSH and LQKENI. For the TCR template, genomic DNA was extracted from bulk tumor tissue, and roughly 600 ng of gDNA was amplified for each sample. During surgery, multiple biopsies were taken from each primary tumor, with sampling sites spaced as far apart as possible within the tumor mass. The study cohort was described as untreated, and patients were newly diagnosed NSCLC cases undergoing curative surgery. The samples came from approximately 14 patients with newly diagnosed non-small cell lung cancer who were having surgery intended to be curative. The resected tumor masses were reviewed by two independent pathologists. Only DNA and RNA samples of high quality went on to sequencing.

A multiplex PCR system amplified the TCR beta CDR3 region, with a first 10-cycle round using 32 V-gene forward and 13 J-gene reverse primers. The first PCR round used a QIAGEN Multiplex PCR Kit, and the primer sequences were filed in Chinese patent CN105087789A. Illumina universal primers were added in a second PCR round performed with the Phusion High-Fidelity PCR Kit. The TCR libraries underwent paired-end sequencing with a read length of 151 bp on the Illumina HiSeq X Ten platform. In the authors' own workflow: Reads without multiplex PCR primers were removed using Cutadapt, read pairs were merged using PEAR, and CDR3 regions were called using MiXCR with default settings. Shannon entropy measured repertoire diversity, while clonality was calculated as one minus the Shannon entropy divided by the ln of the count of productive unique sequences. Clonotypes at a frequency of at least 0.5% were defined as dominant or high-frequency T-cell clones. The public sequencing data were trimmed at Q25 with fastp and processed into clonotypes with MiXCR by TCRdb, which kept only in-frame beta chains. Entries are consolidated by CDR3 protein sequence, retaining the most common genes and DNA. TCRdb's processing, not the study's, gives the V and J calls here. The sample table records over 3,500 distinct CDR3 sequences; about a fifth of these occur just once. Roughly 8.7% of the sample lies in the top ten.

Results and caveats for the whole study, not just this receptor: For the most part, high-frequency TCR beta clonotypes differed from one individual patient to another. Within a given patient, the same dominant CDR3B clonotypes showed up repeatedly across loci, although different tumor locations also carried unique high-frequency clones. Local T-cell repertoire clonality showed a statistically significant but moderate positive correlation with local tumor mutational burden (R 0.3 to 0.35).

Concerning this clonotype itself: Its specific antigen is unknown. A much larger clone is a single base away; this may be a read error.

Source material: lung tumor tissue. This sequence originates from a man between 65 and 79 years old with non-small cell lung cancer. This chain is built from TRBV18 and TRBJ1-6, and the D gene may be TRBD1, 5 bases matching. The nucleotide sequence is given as TGTGCCAGCTCTCCTATGACAGAGGTGAATAATTCACCCCTCCACTTT. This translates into CASSPMTEVNNSPLHF.